Following are 21 T cell receptor beta chains from one sample sequenced in a study of cytomegalovirus exposure and HLA in healthy donors. This PCR relied on a set of 60 Vbeta primers and 13 Jbeta primers. TCRdb's table, derived via immunoSEQ multiplex PCR, lists solely in-frame clones and lacks some. The data contain roughly 130,000 clones, about three quarters of them singletons. Material for sequencing was PBMCs. These receptors originate from a human donor in good health.

This rearrangement joins TRBV28 to TRBJ1-2; possible D gene TRBD1, 6 bases. The CDR3 runs to 13 residues. V lost 6 bases to trimming and J lost 2 bases, with 10 bases between them. The germline V gene encodes CDR1 MDHEN and CDR2 SYDVKM. In DNA form, the CDR3 reads TGTGCCAGCAGCCCAACAGGGAACTATGGCTACACCTTC. Protein: CASSPTGNYGYTF.

This chain links TRBV4-2 with TRBJ2-1; TRBD2 agrees at 10 bases. V trimming: 1 base; J trimming: 5 bases; junction bases outside the gene matches: 5. From germline, CDR1 is LGHNA and CDR2 YNFKEQ. The CDR3 runs to 16 residues. The CDR3 coding sequence is TGTGCCAGCAGCCAAGGAGCGGGGGGGTTCGACAATGAGCAGTTCTTC. It translates to CASSQGAGGFDNEQFF.

This chain links TRBV6-1 with TRBJ2-7; D not resolved. Germline CDR1 is MNHNS and CDR2 is SASEGT. The CDR3 contains 18 residues. The V end was cut by 3 bases, the J end by 4 bases, with 25 bases between. The CDR3 bases are TGTGCCAGCAGTGAGATACTCGGCTGGGTACCGACAACTTACGAGCAGTACTTC. Protein: CASSEILGWVPTTYEQYF.

This clone was observed once. This chain uses TRBV7-2 with TRBJ1-6, with 9 bases matching TRBD1. The germline gives CDR1 SGHTA, CDR2 FQGNSA. The V and J ends lost 6 bases and 9 bases, in that order; junction bases with no gene match: 6. This CDR3 is 14 amino acids long. The CDR3 sequence is CASRGQGGSSPLHF. The CDR3 DNA follows: TGTGCCAGCAGGGGACAGGGAGGTAGTTCACCCCTCCACTTT.

As DNA, the CDR3 is TGTGCCAGTAGTATATCGATAGTCTCGGATACGCAGTATTTT. Residues: CASSISIVSDTQYF. The V gene is TRBV19, the J gene TRBJ2-3; D not resolved. Trimming stripped 2 bases from V and 6 bases from J, with 12 bases between. Per germline, CDR1 LNHDA and CDR2 SQIVND (reference sequence). This CDR3 has 14 residues.

This sequence joins TRBV19 and TRBJ1-2; 8 nucleotides agree with TRBD1. This CDR3 region has 15 residues. Germline CDR1 reads LNHDA; CDR2 reads SQIVND (reference sequence). V dropped 4 bases and J dropped 7; count of bases not matched to a gene: 11. CDR3 coding DNA: TGTGCCAGTAGTACCACAGGGGGTGTTAACAGTGGCTACACCTTC. Translating it yields CASSTTGGVNSGYTF.

The J gene is TRBJ2-7, the V gene TRBV28; perhaps TRBD1 as D (5 bases). This CDR3 has 20 residues. V was shortened by 6 bases and J by 3 bases, with 33 bases between the two germline ends. Germline V lookup: CDR1 MDHEN, CDR2 SYDVKM. DNA of the CDR3: TGTGCCAGCAGGGTAAGGAGAGGCGCCAGTCCACGAAAGGGGTACTACGAGCAGTACTTC. As protein: CASRVRRGASPRKGYYEQYF.

This clone appeared a few times. Written as DNA, the CDR3 is TGTGCCTGGAGAGAGTTTTCGGGAAACACCGGGGAGCTGTTTTTT. It specifies CAWREFSGNTGELFF. The chain has TRBV30 and TRBJ2-2, with D maybe TRBD2 (5 bases). V gave up 3 bases and J gave up 2 bases, with 13 bases separating them. The germline gives CDR1 GTSNPN, CDR2 SVGIG (reference sequence). This CDR3 has 15 amino acids.

The CDR3, as DNA: TGTGCCAGCAGCTTAGGTGACTTACGAAACCGGTACTTC. Protein product: CASSLGDLRNRYF. V and J are TRBV7-9 and TRBJ2-7; D not certain. CDR1 and CDR2 (germline): SEHNR, FQNEAQ (reference sequence). This CDR3 is built from 13 residues. The V and J ends lost 1 base and 12 bases respectively, with 16 bases between them.

This clone appeared a few times. The rearrangement links TRBV27 to TRBJ2-3; 8 nucleotides agree with TRBD2. This CDR3 has 16 residues. Looked up from germline, CDR1 is MNHEY and CDR2 is SMNVEV (reference sequence). The J segment lost 1 base and the V segment lost 3 bases, leaving 6 bases of the junction unmatched. CDR3 region: CASSFGRGRGTDTQYF. For the CDR3, the DNA is TGTGCCAGCAGTTTCGGGAGGGGGAGAGGCACAGATACGCAGTATTTT.

The CDR3 spells CASSLGTSGGGELFF. The CDR3 DNA is TGTGCCAGCAGCCTCGGGACTAGCGGTGGCGGGGAGCTGTTTTTT. The chain couples TRBV4-2 to TRBJ2-2; TRBD2 matches at 11 bases. Trimming took 4 bases from V and 7 from J; bases not matched to a gene: 5. CDR3 length: 15 amino acids. Germline lookup yields CDR1 LGHNA and CDR2 YNFKEQ.

This clone was recorded a few times. The chain couples TRBV18 to TRBJ2-1; D possibly corresponds to TRBD1 (6 bases). Trimming stripped 3 bases from V and 0 bases from J, with 6 bases between. The germline CDR1 and CDR2 sequences are KGHSH and LQKENI. The CDR3 is 14 residues long. CDR3 amino acids: CASSPDSSYNEQFF. DNA for the CDR3: TGTGCCAGCTCACCGGACAGCTCCTACAATGAGCAGTTCTTC. The full variable domain, in which reference TRBV18 and TRBJ2-1 provide the parts outside the CDR3, is NAGVMQNPRHLVRRRGQEARLRCSPMKGHSHVYWYRQLPEEGLKFMVYLQKENIIDESGMPKERFSAEFPKEGPSILRIQQVVRGDSAAYFCASSPDSSYNEQFFGPGTRLTVL.

This clone rates as medium-sized. Its ends do not fully match the called genes, so a read error is possible. This sequence joins TRBV7-9 and TRBJ2-2; 9 positions agree with TRBD1. Germline V gives CDR1 SEHNR, CDR2 FQNEAQ (reference sequence). This CDR3 has 16 residues. CDR3 DNA sequence: TGTTCCAGCAGCTTAAGACAGGGGGTAACTTCCGGGGAGCTGTTTTTT. This encodes CSSSLRQGVTSGELFF.

The DNA of the CDR3 is TGCGCCAGCAGCCCGGACAGGTACTCTGGAAACACCATATATTTT. This translates into CASSPDRYSGNTIYF. This rearrangement joins TRBV5-1 to TRBJ1-3, with TRBD1 matching over 7 bases. Germline CDR1 reads SGHRS; CDR2 reads YFSETQ. The CDR3 runs to 15 residues. J gave up 0 bases and V 4 bases, and 4 bases lay outside the gene matches.

The chain employs TRBV18 and TRBJ2-4, with D possibly being TRBD1 (6 bases). The CDR3 totals 16 residues. V was clipped by 3 bases and J by 4 bases, with 16 bases between them. CDR1 and CDR2 from the germline V gene are KGHSH and LQKENI. Here the CDR3 DNA reads TGTGCCAGCTCACCGGGGGCTGGGAGTGGGAAAAACATTCAGTACTTC. This codes for CASSPGAGSGKNIQYF. Variable domain in full (rest from reference TRBV18 and TRBJ2-4): NAGVMQNPRHLVRRRGQEARLRCSPMKGHSHVYWYRQLPEEGLKFMVYLQKENIIDESGMPKERFSAEFPKEGPSILRIQQVVRGDSAAYFCASSPGAGSGKNIQYFGAGTRLSVL.

The chain uses TRBV4-3 and TRBJ1-2; TRBD1 might be the D (6 bases). The V gene lost 0 bases and the J gene lost 5 bases, with 16 bases spanning the gap. This CDR3 is 16 amino acids long. Per germline, CDR1 LGHNA and CDR2 YSLEER. The CDR3: CASSQDRTVGHYGYTF. The CDR3 nucleotides read TGCGCCAGCAGCCAAGACCGGACAGTGGGGCATTATGGCTACACCTTC.

Concerning this clone: At one end, the junction sequence differs from germline, possibly due to a read error. The V call is TRBV7-8, the J call TRBJ2-7; D ambiguous. The CDR3 has 9 residues. Germline values: CDR1 SGHVS, CDR2 FQNEAQ. DNA for the CDR3: TGTGCCAGCAGCTTAGCGCCGGGTTTC. The encoded protein is CASSLAPGF.

This clone occurred once. This rearrangement joins TRBV30 to TRBJ2-6, with TRBD1 identical over 7 bases. The CDR3 extends over 18 amino acids. Germline assignment: CDR1 GTSNPN and CDR2 SVGIG (reference sequence). J was trimmed by 1 base and V by 0 bases; bases with no gene match: 9. The CDR3 DNA reads TGTGCCTGGAGTGTAGTCCAGACAGGGTTTTCTGGGGCCAACGTCCTGACTTTC. It codes for CAWSVVQTGFSGANVLTF.

The rearrangement links TRBV7-9 to TRBJ2-7, with 8 bases identical to TRBD2. The junction had 10 bases not matched to a gene; V was cut back by 5 bases and J by 1 base. Germline assignment: CDR1 SEHNR and CDR2 FQNEAQ (reference sequence). The CDR3 covers 16 residues. CDR3 sequence: CASSPPGGAGSYEQYF. CDR3 in DNA: TGTGCCAGCAGCCCCCCCGGGGGGGCTGGATCCTACGAGCAGTACTTC.

The V call is TRBV7-2, the J call TRBJ2-2, with TRBD2 matching over 7 bases. The V gene end was trimmed by 8 bases and the J gene end by 1 base; junction bases not matched to a gene: 7. CDR1 and CDR2 (germline): SGHTA, FQGNSA. The CDR3 contains 15 residues. CDR3 DNA: TGTGCCAGCGCCGCGGGGGACTTGAACACCGGGGAGCTGTTTTTT. Translating gives CASAAGDLNTGELFF.

The chain links TRBV5-4 to TRBJ2-7; possible D gene TRBD2, 5 bases. CDR1 SGHNT and CDR2 YYREEE come from the germline V gene (reference sequence). The CDR3 spans 14 residues. Trimming pared 1 base from V and 3 bases from J, leaving 11 bases between. The CDR3 sequence: CASSLSREHYEQYF. CDR3 coding DNA: TGTGCCAGCAGCTTGTCTCGGGAACACTACGAGCAGTACTTC.